The T cell receptor (beta chain) under discussion was sequenced for a study of sequential checkpoint blockade in melanoma. For the study at large: Both treatment sequences were followed by maintenance nivolumab.

As concerns this clone: Its specificity is not known.

Germline CDR1 reads WNHNN; CDR2 reads SYGVQD (reference sequence). The CDR3 runs 15 residues. J was trimmed by 6 bases and V by 4 bases; bases with no gene match: 4. Treatment meaning: randomized to nivolumab then ipilimumab (arm A) or the reverse (arm B). Repertoires were generated with immunoSEQ multiplex PCR, while TCRdb's copy carries only in-frame clones and drops some. The sample contains some 10,000 clones, roughly 28% of which appear only once. Whole-study findings and limits: Clinical benefit was about 30 times likelier when tumor T-cell fraction and clonality increased.

V is TRBV10-1 and J is TRBJ2-2; 11 nucleotides agree with TRBD2. This TCR came from a human donor with melanoma. Source: tumor tissue (inferred from file names), taken from a patient given nivolumab and ipilimumab in sequence. The CDR3 reads CASSGELAGAGELFF. CDR3 sequence (DNA): TGCGCCAGCAGTGGGGAACTAGCGGGGGCCGGGGAGCTGTTTTTT.